This TCR beta chain was retrieved from a study of T cell responses to AZD1222 COVID-19 vaccine. General study points: Reports indicate that nearly half of spike-specific TCRs are directed at unmutated variant regions. Repertoire collection took place solely once the T cell response had peaked.

Only in-frame clones appear in the TCRdb table, and some are missing; sequencing was by immunoSEQ multiplex PCR. The sample includes 25,000 to 35,000 clones, roughly nine tenths seen only once; the top ten take 1% to 1.5%. The V gene end was trimmed by 3 bases and the J gene end by 6 bases; junction bases not matched to a gene: 2. Germline lookup yields CDR1 LNHNV and CDR2 YYDKDF (reference sequence). The CDR3 spans 14 residues. This clone has just one count. No antigen is known for it. This receptor was obtained from an adult in good health. This material consisted of peripheral blood, taken on day 0 of AZD1222 vaccination. The rearrangement joins TRBV15 to TRBJ2-2; 9 bases are a match to TRBD2. The CDR3 here is CATSRAGGAGELFF. The DNA of the CDR3 is TGTGCCACCAGCAGGGCGGGAGGGGCCGGGGAGCTGTTTTTT.